The 10 T cell receptor beta chains below come from one sample, sequenced in a study of spatial heterogeneity in lung cancer. From the 5' RACE reads, TCRdb called clonotypes with MiXCR, one entry per CDR3 protein. The table has about 12,000 distinct CDR3 sequences, around 4.1% seen once. Stated time point: sample taken at primary tumor resection. The sequencing used PBMCs, collected at surgery. These receptors were collected from a male donor with early-stage non-small cell lung cancer.

The sample holds many counts of this clonotype. The J gene is TRBJ1-2, the V gene TRBV20-1, with no clear D. CDR1 is DFQATT and CDR2 is SNEGSKA in the germline V gene (reference sequence). The CDR3 loop spans 13 amino acids. Trimming shortened V by 1 base and J by 2 bases, and 8 bases separated the two germline ends. The DNA for the CDR3 is TGCAGTGCTAGAGGAGGGAACAACTATGGCTACACCTTC. Translated, it gives CSARGGNNYGYTF.

Relative to its sample, this clonotype is medium-sized. The chain is built from TRBV28 and TRBJ2-2; TRBD1 might be the D (6 bases). This CDR3 region has 13 residues. CDR1 MDHEN and CDR2 SYDVKM come from the germline V gene. With 6 bases removed from V and 1 base from J, the gap between germline ends came to 6 bases. Written as DNA, the CDR3 is TGTGCCAGCAGGACAGGGAACACCGGGGAGCTGTTTTTT. Encoded protein: CASRTGNTGELFF.

This clonotype has a count of ten or more. The rearrangement uses TRBV4-2 and TRBJ2-3; D is undetermined. V was cut by 1 base and J by 5 bases, with 10 bases left in between. Per the germline V gene, CDR1 is LGHNA and CDR2 is YNFKEQ. CDR3 length equals 14 residues. The DNA for the CDR3 is TGTGCCAGCAGCCAAGGGTTAGTAGGAGATACGCAGTATTTT. It encodes CASSQGLVGDTQYF.

At least ten counts were recorded for this clonotype. The J gene is TRBJ2-5, the V gene TRBV5-1; the match to TRBD2 covers 9 bases. J was trimmed by 5 bases and V by 1 base; bases with no gene match: 15. Germline values: CDR1 SGHRS, CDR2 YFSETQ. The CDR3 length is 18 residues. The CDR3 here is CASSLSNSGRGGLETQYF. The CDR3 nucleotides read TGCGCCAGCAGCTTGTCCAATAGCGGGAGAGGGGGCTTGGAGACCCAGTACTTC.

Ten or more counts support this clonotype. The chain uses TRBV7-9 and TRBJ2-3, with 11 nucleotides matching TRBD2. The CDR3 has 18 amino acids. Trimming cost V 5 bases and J 0 bases; bases outside gene matches: 10. Germline assignment: CDR1 SEHNR and CDR2 FQNEAQ (reference sequence). CDR3 in amino acids: CASSPPPGLADSTDTQYF. The DNA of the CDR3 is TGTGCCAGCAGCCCCCCGCCGGGACTAGCGGACAGCACAGATACGCAGTATTTT.

This clonotype was counted many times. The chain links TRBV3-1 to TRBJ2-5; 7 bases are shared with TRBD2. CDR1 LGHDT and CDR2 YNNKEL come from the germline V gene (reference sequence). V was pared by 2 bases and J by 5 bases, with 8 bases of the junction left unmatched. The CDR3 length is 15 residues. Here the CDR3 reads CASSQSAGAGETQYF. The CDR3 region has the DNA TGTGCCAGCAGCCAATCGGCGGGAGCGGGGGAGACCCAGTACTTC.

The table lists this clonotype with many counts. The chain couples TRBV12-3 or TRBV12-4 to TRBJ1-1; D is perhaps TRBD1 (6 bases). There are 11 residues in the CDR3. V lost 3 bases to trimming and J lost 9 bases, with 8 bases between them. The chain's CDR3 is CASSLGHKAFF. The CDR3 DNA sequence: TGTGCCAGCAGTTTGGGACACAAAGCTTTCTTT.

This clonotype was detected many times. V gene TRBV27 combines with J gene TRBJ2-7, with D unclear. With 0 bases removed from V and 6 bases from J, the gap between germline ends came to 12 bases. This CDR3 is 14 amino acids long. Germline V gene sequence: CDR1 MNHEY, CDR2 SMNVEV (reference sequence). In DNA form, the CDR3 reads TGTGCCAGCAGTTTATCGATGCAGGAAGGCGAGCAGTACTTC. It specifies CASSLSMQEGEQYF.

This clonotype was counted many times. The V and J genes are TRBV5-4 and TRBJ2-3; D is perhaps TRBD1 or TRBD2 (5 bases each). Per germline, CDR1 SGHNT and CDR2 YYREEE (reference sequence). The CDR3 contains 15 residues. V was clipped by 4 bases and J by 2 bases, with 14 bases between them. The CDR3 bases are TGTGCCAGCAGCACGGACCGGGACCACACAGATACGCAGTATTTT. Amino acid sequence: CASSTDRDHTDTQYF.

This clonotype was observed at least ten times. This rearrangement joins TRBV28 to TRBJ2-1, with 7 positions matching TRBD2. Germline V gene lookup returns CDR1 MDHEN and CDR2 SYDVKM. The V and J ends lost 1 base and 6 bases, in that order; junction bases with no gene match: 9. This CDR3 region has 16 residues. The CDR3 DNA is TGTGCCAGCAGTTTATTTGCGGGAGTAGTGGGCAATGAGCAGTTCTTC. Translation gives CASSLFAGVVGNEQFF.